The clone carrying this T cell receptor (beta chain) was seen a few times. The data derive from a study of blood T cell repertoires in COVID-19. Enrolled through a virtual design, the participants were between roughly 18 and 90 years of age and came from around 25 US areas. Grouping used clinical history reported by participants in a survey and questionnaire. The protocol was immunoSEQ multiplex PCR, while the TCRdb copy is restricted to in-frame clones and leaves out a portion. The sample comprises 200,000 to 250,000 clones, 81% of which are singletons, and around 10% rests with the top ten. From germline, CDR1 is SGDLS and CDR2 YYNGEE. The ends lost 3 bases at V and 1 base at J; junction bases unmatched: 16. This CDR3 is 20 amino acids long.

The sample consisted of PBMCs or T cells enriched from blood (not recorded which). This receptor was identified in a woman in her forties or fifties with acute COVID-19. This rearrangement joins TRBV9 to TRBJ2-1; 10 nucleotides line up with TRBD1. CDR3 sequence reads: CASSATKGQGKSGSYNEQFF. In DNA, the CDR3 is TGTGCCAGCAGCGCTACTAAGGGACAGGGGAAGAGCGGGTCCTACAATGAGCAGTTCTTC. The whole variable domain, filled in from reference TRBV9 and TRBJ2-1, reads DSGVTQTPKHLITATGQRVTLRCSPRSGDLSVYWYQQSLDQGLQFLIQYYNGEERAKGNILERFSAQQFPDLHSELNLSSLELGDSALYFCASSATKGQGKSGSYNEQFFGPGTRLTVL.